This T cell receptor beta chain stems from a study of shared clonotypes between healthy human individuals. In the study overall: Plates per donor: three CD4 naive, three CD4 memory, two CD8 naive, one CD8 memory. Findings of the study overall: Of the naive CD4 clonotypes, about 5.4% were shared across several donors. Compared with clonotypes that all four donors shared, non-shared clonotypes had lower generation probabilities.

A note on this clone: Its antigen is unknown.

Here immunoSEQ multiplex PCR was the method, and the copy in TCRdb shows in-frame clones only, minus some. The sample consists of about 2.4 million clones, approximately 93% of them appearing once. Sequenced: naive CD4+ T cells from PBMCs. Documented subset: CD45RA+ positively selected. The sequence was obtained from a man aged 18 to 30 in good health. Some clones in this sample may be carry-over from other donors' samples.

The CDR3 region is CASSPPRQGPLSYEQYF. CDR3 bases: TGTGCCAGCAGTCCTCCCCGCCAGGGCCCCCTCAGCTACGAGCAGTACTTC. The chain has TRBV27 and TRBJ2-7; D may be TRBD1 (5 bases). Trimming removed 5 bases from V and 3 bases from J, with 23 bases in between. The germline gives CDR1 MNHEY, CDR2 SMNVEV (reference sequence). This CDR3 is 17 amino acids long.